A single sample is the source of the 27 T cell receptor beta chains below, sequenced in a study of beta chain features in type 1 diabetes. Since all of the isolated RNA was reverse transcribed, expressed TCRB transcripts were what got sequenced. Method: immunoSEQ multiplex PCR; TCRdb's copy keeps in-frame clones and lacks some. The sample contains approximately 150,000 clones, about 9.8% of which appear only once. The sequencing sample was made of central memory CD4+ T cells from blood. Receptors originate from a woman aged 18-29 years in good health.

In its sample, this clone was seen a few times. The chain joins TRBV29-1 to TRBJ1-1; D not certain. V was trimmed by 4 bases and J by 5 bases, leaving 11 bases between them. The CDR3 extends over 12 amino acids. Germline V CDR1 and CDR2: SQVTM, ANQGSEA. The CDR3 region has the DNA TGCAGCGTTGGGGAGGTGGAGACTGAAGCTTTCTTT. Its translation: CSVGEVETEAFF.

This clone was seen more than once but under ten times. J is TRBJ2-4 and V is TRBV6-1, with no clear D. Germline V gives CDR1 MNHNS, CDR2 SASEGT. V was pared by 2 bases and J by 0 bases, with 8 bases between. The CDR3 contains 15 residues. Here the CDR3 DNA reads TGTGCCAGCAGTGAAAACAGTCTAGCCAAAAACATTCAGTACTTC. Its translation is CASSENSLAKNIQYF.

The chain employs TRBV5-4 and TRBJ2-5; 11 bases match TRBD2. V gave up 9 bases and J gave up 5 bases; unmatched junction bases: 9. Per germline, CDR1 SGHNT and CDR2 YYREEE (reference sequence). The CDR3 loop spans 14 amino acids. CDR3 DNA: TGTGCCACCTCTAGCGGGAGGATGTTGGAGACCCAGTACTTC. This gives the protein CATSSGRMLETQYF.

The J gene is TRBJ1-1, the V gene TRBV6-1; unclear D gene. V was pared by 7 bases and J by 2 bases, with 17 bases between. Germline loops: CDR1 MNHNS, CDR2 SASEGT. The CDR3 sequence is 15 residues long. CDR3 DNA: TGTGCCAGCACGGGTACCCCTCCGGAAAACACTGAAGCTTTCTTT. It codes for CASTGTPPENTEAFF.

This clone was seen a handful of times. V usage is TRBV30 and J usage is TRBJ2-1; 7 nucleotides align to TRBD2. The CDR3 spans 15 residues. The germline CDR1 and CDR2 sequences are GTSNPN and SVGIG (reference sequence). The trim removed 5 bases at V and 7 bases at J, leaving 14 bases unmatched. CDR3 DNA: TGTGCCTGGCGCACCGGCCTGGGGGGGTTAAATGAGCAGTTCTTC. This sequence encodes CAWRTGLGGLNEQFF.

The chain combines TRBV14 with TRBJ2-1; D is perhaps TRBD2 (5 bases). V dropped 1 base and J dropped 6 bases, with 16 bases sitting between them. Germline-derived CDR1 and CDR2 are SGHDN and FVKESK. The CDR3 extends over 16 amino acids. CDR3 nucleotides: TGTGCCAGCAGCCAAGTATCGTCCGGGGTCAGCAATGAGCAGTTCTTC. Protein sequence: CASSQVSSGVSNEQFF.

The gene calls are TRBV6-5 and TRBJ1-1; D may be TRBD1 (5 bases). The CDR3 has 15 residues. Trimming took 10 bases from V and 1 from J, leaving 19 bases between them. Germline CDR1 is MNHEY and CDR2 is SVGAGI. The DNA for the CDR3 is TGTGCCACCAATGGGGCAGGGCTAGGGAACACTGAAGCTTTCTTT. It is translated as CATNGAGLGNTEAFF.

The chain uses TRBV18 and TRBJ2-2, with D maybe TRBD1 (6 bases). Germline V gives CDR1 KGHSH, CDR2 LQKENI. V was pared by 6 bases and J by 12 bases, with 11 bases between. The CDR3 has 11 residues. CDR3: CASSLQGKLFF. The CDR3 nucleotides are TGTGCCAGCTCCCTACAGGGCAAGCTGTTTTTT.

This clone was counted a few times. V and J are TRBV19 and TRBJ2-1, with 12 bases fitting TRBD1. Germline V CDR1 and CDR2: LNHDA, SQIVND (reference sequence). V dropped 5 bases and J dropped 6; count of bases not matched to a gene: 5. The CDR3 is 15 residues long. The chain's CDR3 is CASSLPGQGANEQFF. The CDR3 DNA is TGTGCCAGTAGTCTTCCGGGACAGGGGGCCAATGAGCAGTTCTTC.

Only a few counts were recorded for this clone. The J gene is TRBJ1-2, the V gene TRBV6-4; D gene uncertain. V lost 6 bases and J 4 bases, leaving 12 bases between the germline ends. Germline assignment: CDR1 MRHNA and CDR2 SNTAGT. The CDR3 has 13 residues. CDR3 bases: TGTGCCAGCAGGCCGGGTTTGAGCTATGGCTACACCTTC. This codes for CASRPGLSYGYTF.

This clone was observed a few times. The V gene is TRBV7-8, the J gene TRBJ2-3, with 8 bases that match TRBD2. V shed 2 bases, J shed 5 bases, and the junction held 6 bases outside the gene matches. The germline V gene has CDR1 SGHVS and CDR2 FQNEAQ. The CDR3 loop spans 15 amino acids. CDR3 nucleotides: TGTGCCAGCAGCTTATCCGGGACTAGAGGAGATACGCAGTATTTT. It encodes CASSLSGTRGDTQYF.

This clone showed up just a few times. The chain uses TRBV2 and TRBJ2-2, with D unresolved. Germline lookup yields CDR1 SNHLY and CDR2 FYNNEI. CDR3 length: 11 residues. With 7 bases removed from V and 4 bases from J, the gap between germline ends came to 4 bases. CDR3 residues: CASIGTGELFF. Written as DNA, the CDR3 is TGTGCCAGCATCGGCACCGGGGAGCTGTTTTTT.

The rearrangement uses TRBV25-1 and TRBJ1-2; 8 nucleotides align to TRBD1. CDR1 and CDR2 (germline): MGHDK, SYGVNS. With 4 bases clipped from V and 3 bases from J, the junction kept 1 base outside the gene matches. The length of the CDR3 is 13 residues. The CDR3 DNA follows: TGTGCCAGCAGTGCGGACAGGGACTATGGCTACACCTTC. Its translation: CASSADRDYGYTF.

The V call is TRBV9, the J call TRBJ1-2; 7 bases line up with TRBD1. V shed 3 bases, J shed 8 bases, and the junction held 7 bases outside the gene matches. Germline lookup yields CDR1 SGDLS and CDR2 YYNGEE. CDR3 size: 13 residues. CDR3 loop: CASSGQGRMGYTF. DNA of the CDR3: TGTGCCAGCAGCGGACAGGGACGTATGGGCTACACCTTC.

This clone was recorded a few times. The chain has TRBV4-1 and TRBJ2-1; D is undetermined. V dropped 7 bases and J dropped 0 bases, with 16 bases sitting between them. From germline, CDR1 is MGHRA and CDR2 YSYEKL. This CDR3 region has 16 residues. The CDR3 loop reads CASTREAESSYNEQFF. DNA of the CDR3: TGCGCCAGCACAAGAGAAGCCGAGAGCTCCTACAATGAGCAGTTCTTC.

The V gene is TRBV29-1, the J gene TRBJ2-4; the D gene is possibly TRBD2 (5 bases). CDR1 SQVTM and CDR2 ANQGSEA come from the germline V gene. The CDR3 is made up of 12 amino acids. The V and J ends lost 7 bases and 7 bases respectively, with 14 bases between them. The chain's CDR3 is CSARSSGNIQYF. In DNA, the CDR3 is TGCAGCGCAAGGTCGTCGGGGAACATTCAGTACTTC. The full variable domain, rest sourced from reference TRBV29-1 and TRBJ2-4, is SAVISQKPSRDICQRGTSLTIQCQVDSQVTMMFWYRQQPGQSLTLIATANQGSEATYESGFVIDKFPISRPNLTFSTLTVSNMSPEDSSIYLCSARSSGNIQYFGAGTRLSVL.

This clone was seen only a few times. The V and J genes are TRBV19 and TRBJ2-1; 11 nucleotides match TRBD2. CDR1 and CDR2 from the germline V gene are LNHDA and SQIVND (reference sequence). The trim removed 5 bases at V and 4 bases at J, leaving 10 bases unmatched. This CDR3 spans 17 amino acids. CDR3 sequence: CASSSILAGEGYNEQFF. The DNA of the CDR3 is TGTGCCAGTAGTTCTATACTAGCGGGAGAGGGATACAATGAGCAGTTCTTC.

J is TRBJ2-7 and V is TRBV7-2, with D tentatively TRBD1 (5 bases). The V gene lost 5 bases and the J gene lost 6 bases, with 17 bases spanning the gap. The CDR3 has 14 amino acids. Germline V gives CDR1 SGHTA, CDR2 FQGNSA. This CDR3 reads CASSPGTPGLEQYF. The CDR3 coding sequence is TGTGCCAGCAGCCCCGGAACTCCAGGGCTCGAGCAGTACTTC.

The chain uses TRBV4-3 and TRBJ2-3; 7 nucleotides line up with TRBD1. Germline lookup yields CDR1 LGHNA and CDR2 YSLEER. V shed 3 bases and J 0 bases; nucleotides not matched to a gene: 6. The CDR3 is made up of 16 amino acids. CDR3 DNA: TGCGCCAGCAGCCAGATGGGACAGCCTAGCACAGATACGCAGTATTTT. Amino acids: CASSQMGQPSTDTQYF.

This clone has ten or more counts. The V and J genes are TRBV7-2 and TRBJ2-5; possibly TRBD1 for D (6 bases). CDR1 is SGHTA, CDR2 FQGNSA, per germline. Trimming removed 4 bases from V and 4 bases from J, with 13 bases in between. This CDR3 has 14 residues. CDR3 bases: TGTGCCAGCAGCTCAAACAGGGATTCAGAGACCCAGTACTTC. It encodes CASSSNRDSETQYF. The variable domain in full, with the rest retrieved from reference TRBV7-2 and TRBJ2-5, is GAGVSQSPSNKVTEKGKDVELRCDPISGHTALYWYRQSLGQGLEFLIYFQGNSAPDKSGLPSDRFSAERTGGSVSTLTIQRTQQEDSAVYLCASSSNRDSETQYFGPGTRLLVL.

The chain couples TRBV2 to TRBJ2-2, with 8 bases fitting TRBD2. The CDR3 contains 15 residues. V was clipped by 8 bases and J by 7 bases; unmatched bases: 12. Germline V gives CDR1 SNHLY, CDR2 FYNNEI. The CDR3 bases are TGTGCCAGCGGCGGTCGGGGGGGCCCGGGCGGGGAGCTGTTTTTT. This translates into CASGGRGGPGGELFF.

The table lists this clone with a few counts. The gene calls are TRBV4-2 and TRBJ1-1; the match to TRBD1 covers 8 bases. The CDR3 length is 16 residues. Germline V CDR1 and CDR2: LGHNA, YNFKEQ. The ends lost 2 bases at V and 5 bases at J; junction bases unmatched: 10. In DNA, the CDR3 is TGTGCCAGCAGCCAATCTTTGGACAGGGTATGGACTGAAGCTTTCTTT. Its protein product is CASSQSLDRVWTEAFF.

The chain carries TRBV29-1 and TRBJ2-3, with 7 bases identical to TRBD2. The CDR3 extends over 12 amino acids. The ends lost 6 bases at V and 4 bases at J; junction bases unmatched: 4. Germline V gene lookup returns CDR1 SQVTM and CDR2 ANQGSEA. CDR3 protein: CSVGGGADTQYF. CDR3 nucleotide sequence: TGCAGCGTGGGGGGGGGAGCAGATACGCAGTATTTT.

This chain connects TRBV11-2 to TRBJ1-1, with 8 bases aligning to TRBD1. Germline V CDR1 and CDR2: SGHAT, FQNNGV. Trimming cost V 2 bases and J 3 bases; bases outside gene matches: 5. The CDR3 length is 15 residues. Here the CDR3 reads CASSLNGQGHTEAFF. DNA for the CDR3: TGTGCCAGCAGCTTAAACGGACAGGGTCACACTGAAGCTTTCTTT.

This clone was detected a few times. CDR3 loop: CASSVGIQGTEAFF. CDR3 coding DNA: TGTGCCAGCAGCGTAGGCATACAGGGCACTGAAGCTTTCTTT. V is TRBV9 and J is TRBJ1-1; TRBD1 is a possible D gene (6 bases). From germline, CDR1 is SGDLS and CDR2 YYNGEE. Trimming took 0 bases from V and 4 from J, leaving 10 bases between them. This CDR3 contains 14 residues.

This clone came up a few times. This chain joins TRBV11-2 and TRBJ2-1; D uncertain. CDR1 is SGHAT, CDR2 FQNNGV, per germline. The CDR3 contains 13 residues. V lost 3 bases and J lost 1, with 4 bases in between. CDR3 protein: CASSLESYNEQFF. Here the CDR3 DNA reads TGTGCCAGCAGCTTGGAGTCCTACAATGAGCAGTTCTTC. Drawing the rest from reference TRBV11-2 and TRBJ2-1, the complete variable domain is EAGVAQSPRYKIIEKRQSVAFWCNPISGHATLYWYQQILGQGPKLLIQFQNNGVVDDSQLPKDRFSAERLKGVDSTLKIQPAKLEDSAVYLCASSLESYNEQFFGPGTRLTVL.

The table lists this clone with a few counts. The chain recombines TRBV18 with TRBJ2-3, with D perhaps matching TRBD1 (5 bases). Trimming left V 3 bases short and J 3 bases short, with 13 bases between. Germline V gene lookup returns CDR1 KGHSH and CDR2 LQKENI. The CDR3 loop spans 15 amino acids. DNA for the CDR3: TGTGCCAGCTCACCCCGCCCGCAGGGAACAGATACGCAGTATTTT. Protein: CASSPRPQGTDTQYF.